A selection of T cell receptor beta chains follows, all from one sample in a study of CD8+ T cells in alopecia areata. The data were produced by immunoSEQ multiplex PCR, yet TCRdb's version contains in-frame clones alone and is incomplete. The data contain under 200,000 clones, 65% of them singletons. This specimen consisted of CD4+ T cells sorted from blood, obtained at week 4, from a patient treated with tofacitinib. The source is a human donor with alopecia areata. Each CDR3 is given with its conserved first and last residue. Each record gives: D gene, clone size, CDR3 length, J gene, V gene, CDR3 protein, CDR3 DNA. The D gene is left open where the match is weak. A row's size may be missing; if present it is once, few, many or a size class.

d_gene: NA
abundance: NA
len: 11
j_gene: TRBJ2-5
v_gene: TRBV6-6
CDR3aa: CASRSRETQYF
CDR3nt: TGTGCCAGCAGATCTCGGGAGACCCAGTACTTC

d_gene: TRBD1
abundance: few
len: 16
j_gene: TRBJ2-7
v_gene: TRBV7-9
CDR3aa: CASSRVGDRGSYEQYF
CDR3nt: TGTGCCAGCAGCCGGGTCGGGGACAGGGGCTCCTACGAGCAGTACTTC

d_gene: NA
abundance: NA
len: 11
j_gene: TRBJ2-5
v_gene: TRBV29-1
CDR3aa: CSVEGLETQYF
CDR3nt: TGCAGCGTTGAAGGTCTCGAGACCCAGTACTTC

d_gene: NA
abundance: NA
len: 13
j_gene: TRBJ2-2
v_gene: TRBV5-1
CDR3aa: CATATEFFGELFF
CDR3nt: TGCGCCACCGCAACGGAGTTTTTCGGGGAGCTGTTTTTT

d_gene: TRBD2
abundance: NA
len: 16
j_gene: TRBJ2-1
v_gene: TRBV7-6
CDR3aa: CASSFWTSGALNEQFF
CDR3nt: TGTGCCAGCAGCTTCTGGACTAGCGGGGCCCTAAATGAGCAGTTCTTC

d_gene: NA
abundance: NA
len: 10
j_gene: TRBJ2-1
v_gene: TRBV30
CDR3aa: CAWSVREQFF
CDR3nt: TGTGCCTGGAGTGTAAGGGAGCAGTTCTTC

d_gene: TRBD1
abundance: NA
len: 15
j_gene: TRBJ1-2
v_gene: TRBV7-2
CDR3aa: CASSSGQGPGYGYTF
CDR3nt: TGTGCCAGCAGCTCGGGACAGGGGCCGGGCTATGGCTACACCTTC

d_gene: NA
abundance: NA
len: 15
j_gene: TRBJ1-3
v_gene: TRBV30
CDR3aa: CAWSVRASSGNTIYF
CDR3nt: TGTGCCTGGAGTGTACGTGCTAGCTCTGGAAACACCATATATTTT

d_gene: NA
abundance: NA
len: 15
j_gene: TRBJ2-1
v_gene: TRBV5-1
CDR3aa: CASSLDGEIYNEQFF
CDR3nt: TGCGCCAGCAGCTTGGACGGGGAGATCTACAATGAGCAGTTCTTC

d_gene: TRBD1
abundance: few
len: 13
j_gene: TRBJ1-5
v_gene: TRBV29-1
CDR3aa: CSVADRENQPQHF
CDR3nt: TGCAGCGTCGCCGACAGGGAGAATCAGCCCCAGCATTTT

d_gene: NA
abundance: few
len: 14
j_gene: TRBJ1-6
v_gene: TRBV28
CDR3aa: CASTLGGLDSPLHF
CDR3nt: TGTGCCAGCACCTTGGGGGGTCTGGATTCACCCCTCCACTTT